This is a list of T cell receptor beta chains from one sample in a study of human T cells and chemical hapten exposure. TCRdb reprocessed the RACE reads via MiXCR and lists one record per CDR3 protein. This table holds around 380,000 distinct CDR3 sequences, 4% to 5.5% found once. This sample comprised whole blood, obtained in connection with sensitization to the hapten diphenylcyclopropenone (DPC). The receptor set was obtained from a woman aged 45-65 years with alopecia areata. Some clones in this sample may be carry-over from other donors' samples. The CDR3 runs from the conserved cysteine through the conserved F or W. The D gene is left open where the match is weak. Clone size is given for some rows only: seen once, a few or many times, or a class if the clone is expanded.

CDR3 protein: CASSARGAPPSTDTQYF
CDR3 DNA: TGTGCCAGCAGCGCCCGAGGGGCTCCTCCTAGCACAGATACGCAGTATTTT
J gene: TRBJ2-3
clone size: NA
D gene: NA
V gene: TRBV7-2
CDR3 length: 17

CDR3 protein: CASSEAPLAGVNEQFF
CDR3 DNA: TGTGCCAGCAGCGAGGCCCCTCTAGCGGGAGTGAATGAGCAGTTCTTC
J gene: TRBJ2-1
clone size: few
D gene: TRBD2
V gene: TRBV9
CDR3 length: 16

CDR3 protein: CASSLVKTGATEAFF
CDR3 DNA: TGTGCCAGCAGTTTAGTAAAGACAGGGGCCACTGAAGCTTTCTTT
J gene: TRBJ1-1
clone size: many
D gene: TRBD1
V gene: TRBV27
CDR3 length: 15

CDR3 protein: CSVRGGTGFTGANVLTF
CDR3 DNA: TGCAGCGTTCGAGGGGGGACAGGGTTCACTGGGGCCAACGTCCTGACTTTC
J gene: TRBJ2-6
clone size: many
D gene: TRBD1
V gene: TRBV29-1
CDR3 length: 17

CDR3 protein: CSANRPSGGLFGTDTQYF
CDR3 DNA: TGCAGTGCAAATAGGCCTAGCGGGGGCCTTTTTGGCACAGATACGCAGTATTTT
J gene: TRBJ2-3
clone size: NA
D gene: TRBD2
V gene: TRBV20-1
CDR3 length: 18

CDR3 protein: CASSPRDYGYTF
CDR3 DNA: TGTGCCAGCTCACCACGAGACTATGGCTACACCTTC
J gene: TRBJ1-2
clone size: many
D gene: NA
V gene: TRBV18
CDR3 length: 12

CDR3 protein: CSVEGREEYNEQFF
CDR3 DNA: TGCAGCGTTGAAGGACGGGAGGAGTACAATGAGCAGTTCTTC
J gene: TRBJ2-1
clone size: many
D gene: TRBD2
V gene: TRBV29-1
CDR3 length: 14

CDR3 protein: CSAVENGDSPLHF
CDR3 DNA: TGCAGTGCCGTGGAGAACGGGGATTCACCCCTCCACTTT
J gene: TRBJ1-6
clone size: many
D gene: NA
V gene: TRBV20-1
CDR3 length: 13

CDR3 protein: CASSLISASTDTQYF
CDR3 DNA: TGCGCCAGCAGCTTGATATCAGCGAGCACAGATACGCAGTATTTT
J gene: TRBJ2-3
clone size: many
D gene: NA
V gene: TRBV5-1
CDR3 length: 15

CDR3 protein: CASSSGGGRETQYF
CDR3 DNA: TGTGCCAGCAGCTCAGGGGGGGGCCGAGAGACCCAGTACTTC
J gene: TRBJ2-5
clone size: many
D gene: NA
V gene: TRBV11-1
CDR3 length: 14

CDR3 protein: CASSVGPGVRPQHF
CDR3 DNA: TGTGCCAGCAGCGTAGGGCCAGGGGTTCGACCCCAGCATTTT
J gene: TRBJ1-5
clone size: few
D gene: NA
V gene: TRBV9
CDR3 length: 14

CDR3 protein: CSVSQGLHTGELFF
CDR3 DNA: TGCAGCGTTTCACAGGGATTACACACCGGGGAGCTGTTTTTT
J gene: TRBJ2-2
clone size: many
D gene: NA
V gene: TRBV29-1
CDR3 length: 14

CDR3 protein: CSATITEQFF
CDR3 DNA: TGCAGTGCAACAATTACGGAGCAGTTCTTC
J gene: TRBJ2-1
clone size: few
D gene: NA
V gene: TRBV20-1
CDR3 length: 10

CDR3 protein: CSVKGDGISYEQYF
CDR3 DNA: TGCAGCGTTAAAGGGGACGGAATTTCCTACGAGCAGTACTTC
J gene: TRBJ2-7
clone size: many
D gene: NA
V gene: TRBV29-1
CDR3 length: 14

CDR3 protein: CASSWDGSGNTEAFF
CDR3 DNA: TGTGCCAGCAGTTGGGACGGTTCTGGCAACACTGAAGCTTTCTTT
J gene: TRBJ1-1
clone size: few
D gene: NA
V gene: TRBV2
CDR3 length: 15

CDR3 protein: CASSGGEAGAFF
CDR3 DNA: TGTGCCAGCAGCGGAGGGGAGGCGGGAGCTTTCTTT
J gene: TRBJ1-1
clone size: many
D gene: NA
V gene: TRBV7-8
CDR3 length: 12

CDR3 protein: CSVERVDTEAFF
CDR3 DNA: TGCAGCGTTGAAAGGGTTGACACTGAAGCTTTCTTT
J gene: TRBJ1-1
clone size: few
D gene: NA
V gene: TRBV29-1
CDR3 length: 12

CDR3 protein: CASSFIQAGNTIYF
CDR3 DNA: TGTGCCAGCAGTTTTATACAGGCTGGAAACACCATATATTTT
J gene: TRBJ1-3
clone size: many
D gene: NA
V gene: TRBV12-3/TRBV12-4
CDR3 length: 14

CDR3 protein: CASSFLAGGSYNEQFF
CDR3 DNA: TGTGCCAGCAGCTTTTTAGCGGGGGGTTCCTACAATGAGCAGTTCTTC
J gene: TRBJ2-1
clone size: many
D gene: TRBD2
V gene: TRBV11-2
CDR3 length: 16

CDR3 protein: CSARNRPTEAFF
CDR3 DNA: TGCAGTGCTAGAAATCGGCCCACTGAAGCTTTCTTT
J gene: TRBJ1-1
clone size: few
D gene: NA
V gene: TRBV20-1
CDR3 length: 12

CDR3 protein: CATSDPWRDYGYTF
CDR3 DNA: TGTGCCACCAGTGATCCCTGGAGGGACTATGGCTACACCTTC
J gene: TRBJ1-2
clone size: few
D gene: NA
V gene: TRBV24-1
CDR3 length: 14

CDR3 protein: CSVQDWNYGYTF
CDR3 DNA: TGCAGCGTTCAGGATTGGAACTATGGCTACACCTTC
J gene: TRBJ1-2
clone size: many
D gene: NA
V gene: TRBV29-1
CDR3 length: 12

CDR3 protein: CASSLNSRYNEQFF
CDR3 DNA: TGTGCCAGCAGCTTAAATAGCCGTTACAATGAGCAGTTCTTC
J gene: TRBJ2-1
clone size: NA
D gene: NA
V gene: TRBV7-2
CDR3 length: 14

CDR3 protein: CSARTGASYEQYF
CDR3 DNA: TGCAGTGCCCGGACAGGGGCCTCCTACGAGCAGTACTTC
J gene: TRBJ2-7
clone size: many
D gene: TRBD1
V gene: TRBV20-1
CDR3 length: 13

CDR3 protein: CASSVGEHMSQPQHF
CDR3 DNA: TGTGCCAGCAGCGTAGGCGAGCACATGTCGCAGCCCCAGCATTTT
J gene: TRBJ1-5
clone size: few
D gene: NA
V gene: TRBV9
CDR3 length: 15

CDR3 protein: CASSLGGSETQYF
CDR3 DNA: TGTGCCAGCAGCTTAGGAGGATCGGAGACCCAGTACTTC
J gene: TRBJ2-5
clone size: many
D gene: NA
V gene: TRBV7-9
CDR3 length: 13

CDR3 protein: CSVARGSEAFF
CDR3 DNA: TGCAGCGTTGCCAGGGGGAGTGAAGCTTTCTTT
J gene: TRBJ1-1
clone size: many
D gene: TRBD1
V gene: TRBV29-1
CDR3 length: 11

CDR3 protein: CASSPEGGQPQHF
CDR3 DNA: TGTGCCAGCAGTCCAGAAGGCGGCCAGCCCCAGCATTTT
J gene: TRBJ1-5
clone size: many
D gene: NA
V gene: TRBV27
CDR3 length: 13

CDR3 protein: CASSILAGVGEQFF
CDR3 DNA: TGTGCCAGCAGCATTCTAGCGGGGGTGGGTGAGCAGTTCTTC
J gene: TRBJ2-1
clone size: many
D gene: TRBD2
V gene: TRBV5-5
CDR3 length: 14

CDR3 protein: CASSPVIRDEKLFF
CDR3 DNA: TGCGCCAGCAGCCCGGTTATAAGGGATGAAAAACTGTTTTTT
J gene: TRBJ1-4
clone size: few
D gene: NA
V gene: TRBV5-1
CDR3 length: 14

CDR3 protein: CASSLVGAPNEQFF
CDR3 DNA: TGTGCCAGCAGTTTGGTGGGAGCCCCCAATGAGCAGTTCTTC
J gene: TRBJ2-1
clone size: NA
D gene: NA
V gene: TRBV27
CDR3 length: 14

CDR3 protein: CASTPWGGPGNEQFF
CDR3 DNA: TGTGCCAGCACCCCCTGGGGGGGACCCGGCAATGAGCAGTTCTTC
J gene: TRBJ2-1
clone size: NA
D gene: TRBD2
V gene: TRBV12-3/TRBV12-4
CDR3 length: 15

CDR3 protein: CAWSRGTGELFF
CDR3 DNA: TGTGCCTGGAGTCGGGGGACCGGGGAGCTGTTTTTT
J gene: TRBJ2-2
clone size: many
D gene: NA
V gene: TRBV30
CDR3 length: 12

CDR3 protein: CASSLSRGLGQPQHF
CDR3 DNA: TGTGCCAGCAGTTTATCCAGGGGGCTTGGGCAGCCCCAGCATTTT
J gene: TRBJ1-5
clone size: NA
D gene: TRBD1
V gene: TRBV28
CDR3 length: 15

CDR3 protein: CASSPLLGQGPGYTF
CDR3 DNA: TGTGCCAGCAGTCCCCTGCTAGGACAGGGCCCAGGCTACACCTTC
J gene: TRBJ1-2
clone size: NA
D gene: TRBD1
V gene: TRBV27
CDR3 length: 15

CDR3 protein: CSVAGDRVNTEAFF
CDR3 DNA: TGCAGCGTTGCTGGGGACAGGGTGAACACTGAAGCTTTCTTT
J gene: TRBJ1-1
clone size: many
D gene: TRBD1
V gene: TRBV29-1
CDR3 length: 14

CDR3 protein: CATPGDSGYEQYF
CDR3 DNA: TGTGCCACCCCCGGGGACAGTGGGTACGAGCAGTACTTC
J gene: TRBJ2-7
clone size: many
D gene: TRBD1
V gene: TRBV2
CDR3 length: 13

CDR3 protein: CASIPSGRRNEQFF
CDR3 DNA: TGTGCCAGTATCCCTAGCGGGAGAAGGAATGAGCAGTTCTTC
J gene: TRBJ2-1
clone size: NA
D gene: TRBD2
V gene: TRBV19
CDR3 length: 14

CDR3 protein: CASSEGASGRVTSTDTQYF
CDR3 DNA: TGTGCCAGCAGTGAAGGGGCTAGCGGGAGGGTCACTAGCACAGATACGCAGTATTTT
J gene: TRBJ2-3
clone size: few
D gene: TRBD2
V gene: TRBV6-1
CDR3 length: 19

CDR3 protein: CASSEWGFSYNSPLHF
CDR3 DNA: TGTGCCAGCAGTGAATGGGGATTCTCCTATAATTCACCCCTCCACTTT
J gene: TRBJ1-6
clone size: many
D gene: NA
V gene: TRBV25-1
CDR3 length: 16

CDR3 protein: CASSPWDSAPYSPLHF
CDR3 DNA: TGTGCCAGCAGTCCCTGGGACAGCGCACCCTATTCACCCCTCCACTTT
J gene: TRBJ1-6
clone size: many
D gene: TRBD1
V gene: TRBV27
CDR3 length: 16

CDR3 protein: CASRKSGGVIYNEQFF
CDR3 DNA: TGTGCCAGCAGAAAATCAGGGGGAGTGATCTACAATGAGCAGTTCTTC
J gene: TRBJ2-1
clone size: NA
D gene: TRBD1
V gene: TRBV12-3/TRBV12-4
CDR3 length: 16

CDR3 protein: CASNRFQGGSGANVLTF
CDR3 DNA: TGTGCCAGCAACAGATTCCAAGGGGGCTCTGGGGCCAACGTCCTGACTTTC
J gene: TRBJ2-6
clone size: many
D gene: NA
V gene: TRBV6-1
CDR3 length: 17

CDR3 protein: CSARETSGRALLSYEQYF
CDR3 DNA: TGCAGTGCTAGAGAGACTAGCGGGAGGGCCTTGCTCTCCTACGAGCAGTACTTC
J gene: TRBJ2-7
clone size: many
D gene: TRBD2
V gene: TRBV20-1
CDR3 length: 18

CDR3 protein: CASRGQAYGYTF
CDR3 DNA: TGTGCCAGCAGGGGACAGGCTTATGGCTACACCTTC
J gene: TRBJ1-2
clone size: many
D gene: TRBD1
V gene: TRBV27
CDR3 length: 12

CDR3 protein: CASSHRGTDTQYF
CDR3 DNA: TGTGCCAGCAGCCACAGGGGCACAGATACGCAGTATTTT
J gene: TRBJ2-3
clone size: many
D gene: NA
V gene: TRBV3-1
CDR3 length: 13

CDR3 protein: CAWTRDRSNQPQHF
CDR3 DNA: TGTGCCTGGACGAGGGACCGTAGCAATCAGCCCCAGCATTTT
J gene: TRBJ1-5
clone size: many
D gene: NA
V gene: TRBV30
CDR3 length: 14

CDR3 protein: CASSITPGHPTGELFF
CDR3 DNA: TGTGCCAGCAGTATAACCCCGGGACACCCCACCGGGGAGCTGTTTTTT
J gene: TRBJ2-2
clone size: few
D gene: NA
V gene: TRBV25-1
CDR3 length: 16

CDR3 protein: CSARDHLGDYGYTF
CDR3 DNA: TGCAGTGCTAGAGATCATTTAGGAGACTATGGCTACACCTTC
J gene: TRBJ1-2
clone size: many
D gene: NA
V gene: TRBV20-1
CDR3 length: 14

CDR3 protein: CSVEGAGGTDTQYF
CDR3 DNA: TGCAGCGTTGAAGGGGCGGGGGGCACAGATACGCAGTATTTT
J gene: TRBJ2-3
clone size: many
D gene: TRBD2
V gene: TRBV29-1
CDR3 length: 14

CDR3 protein: CSAAEGARYGYTF
CDR3 DNA: TGCAGTGCTGCGGAGGGGGCAAGGTATGGCTACACCTTC
J gene: TRBJ1-2
clone size: NA
D gene: TRBD1
V gene: TRBV20-1
CDR3 length: 13

CDR3 protein: CASSKDSIQYF
CDR3 DNA: TGTGCCAGCAGTAAGGACTCGATTCAGTACTTC
J gene: TRBJ2-4
clone size: NA
D gene: NA
V gene: TRBV6-1
CDR3 length: 11

CDR3 protein: CASSHDEDTEAFF
CDR3 DNA: TGTGCCAGCAGCCACGATGAGGACACTGAAGCTTTCTTT
J gene: TRBJ1-1
clone size: many
D gene: NA
V gene: TRBV3-1
CDR3 length: 13

CDR3 protein: CASSRGTVSQPQHF
CDR3 DNA: TGTGCCAGCAGCCGAGGAACAGTCAGTCAGCCCCAGCATTTT
J gene: TRBJ1-5
clone size: many
D gene: NA
V gene: TRBV3-1
CDR3 length: 14

CDR3 protein: CASSDGTLNQPQHF
CDR3 DNA: TGTGCCAGCAGTGACGGGACACTCAATCAGCCCCAGCATTTT
J gene: TRBJ1-5
clone size: many
D gene: NA
V gene: TRBV2
CDR3 length: 14